The 11 T cell receptor beta chains in this list originate from one sample, sequenced in a study of shared clonotypes between healthy human individuals. Sequencing used immunoSEQ multiplex PCR; TCRdb keeps in-frame clones, though not all of them. The sample lists a few million clones, just over 90% occurring once. The sample taken for sequencing was naive CD4+ T cells from PBMCs. Subset specified: CD45RA+ positively selected. The receptors were gathered from a man younger than 30 in good health. Some clones in this sample may be carry-over from other donors' samples.

The genes are TRBV4-2 and TRBJ2-1; the match to TRBD2 covers 7 bases. This CDR3 has 17 residues. With V trimmed by 0 bases and J by 2 bases, 7 bases remained unmatched. CDR1 is LGHNA and CDR2 is YNFKEQ in the germline V gene. CDR3 bases: TGTGCCAGCAGCCAAGAAGTAGGGAGGGCCACCTACAATGAGCAGTTCTTC. Its translation: CASSQEVGRATYNEQFF.

Worth noting for this clone: Other DNA sequences in the sample encode the same CDR3. The V gene is TRBV5-1, the J gene TRBJ2-3, with 10 bases identical to TRBD2. J was trimmed by 0 bases and V by 4 bases; bases with no gene match: 5. Germline values: CDR1 SGHRS, CDR2 YFSETQ. This CDR3 is 16 amino acids long. CDR3 nucleotides: TGCGCCAGCAGCCTAGGACTAGCGGTTAGCACAGATACGCAGTATTTT. The encoded protein is CASSLGLAVSTDTQYF.

The V gene is TRBV25-1, the J gene TRBJ2-1; 10 bases are shared with TRBD2. With V trimmed by 8 bases and J by 10 bases, 8 bases remained unmatched. The CDR3 is made up of 13 amino acids. Per the germline V gene, CDR1 is MGHDK and CDR2 is SYGVNS. CDR3 DNA: TGTGCCAGCGGGCCAGCGGGAGGGCGGGAGCAGTTCTTC. Translated: CASGPAGGREQFF.

The chain carries TRBV5-4 and TRBJ2-2, with D possibly being TRBD2 (6 bases). The germline V gene encodes CDR1 SGHNT and CDR2 YYREEE (reference sequence). The CDR3 has 16 residues. V lost 3 bases to trimming and J lost 4 bases, with 16 bases between them. This chain's CDR3 is CASSSKTDGGTGELFF. The CDR3 DNA reads TGTGCCAGCAGCTCTAAAACGGACGGGGGCACCGGGGAGCTGTTTTTT.

This clone appeared a few times. The chain joins TRBV18 to TRBJ1-2; the D gene is possibly TRBD1 (6 bases). The CDR3 is 13 amino acids. With 4 bases removed from V and 6 bases from J, the gap between germline ends came to 12 bases. CDR1 KGHSH and CDR2 LQKENI come from the germline V gene. The CDR3: CASSQSAGDGYTF. The CDR3 DNA sequence: TGTGCCAGCTCACAGTCGGCAGGGGATGGCTACACCTTC.

The chain joins TRBV30 to TRBJ1-6; 12 nucleotides match TRBD1. Looked up from germline, CDR1 is GTSNPN and CDR2 is SVGIG (reference sequence). The trim removed 2 bases at V and 8 bases at J, leaving 10 bases unmatched. The CDR3 runs 17 residues. CDR3 bases: TGTGCCTGGAGTCTCGGTGGGGACAGGGGGCGCGATTCACCCCTCCACTTT. It encodes CAWSLGGDRGRDSPLHF.

V gene TRBV9 combines with J gene TRBJ1-2; a weak D match, TRBD1 (5 bases). The CDR3 length is 16 residues. Trimming cost V 7 bases and J 2 bases, with 21 bases left between them. Germline CDR1 reads SGDLS; CDR2 reads YYNGEE. The CDR3: CASSHGRDSANYGYTF. The CDR3 nucleotides read TGTGCCAGCTCCCACGGCCGAGACAGCGCAAACTATGGCTACACCTTC.

V and J are TRBV19 and TRBJ2-2; perhaps TRBD2 as D (5 bases). Germline values: CDR1 LNHDA, CDR2 SQIVND (reference sequence). The CDR3 length is 13 residues. Trimming cost V 5 bases and J 6 bases, with 10 bases left between them. This CDR3 reads CASSVASAGELFF. The CDR3 DNA follows: TGTGCCAGTAGTGTAGCGTCTGCCGGGGAGCTGTTTTTT.

The chain combines TRBV19 with TRBJ2-4, with D possibly being TRBD2 (5 bases). There are 16 residues in the CDR3. Germline CDR1 is LNHDA and CDR2 is SQIVND (reference sequence). Trimming cost V 0 bases and J 0 bases, with 9 bases left between them. DNA for the CDR3: TGTGCCAGTAGTATAGAGGAGGCACTAGCCAAAAACATTCAGTACTTC. This gives the protein CASSIEEALAKNIQYF.

The chain recombines TRBV7-2 with TRBJ1-5, with D unresolved. V was shortened by 3 bases and J by 0 bases, with 9 bases between the two germline ends. The germline V gene encodes CDR1 SGHTA and CDR2 FQGNSA. This CDR3 is built from 15 residues. In DNA, the CDR3 is TGTGCCAGCAGCTTTCCCCCGTTTAGCAATCAGCCCCAGCATTTT. This gives the protein CASSFPPFSNQPQHF.

J is TRBJ2-7 and V is TRBV6-1; D is uncertain. This CDR3 is 12 amino acids long. CDR1 MNHNS and CDR2 SASEGT come from the germline V gene. V lost 4 bases and J lost 4, with 8 bases in between. CDR3 bases: TGTGCCAGCAGTGTAGCACAGTACGAGCAGTACTTC. Residues: CASSVAQYEQYF.